This TCR beta chain was sequenced in a study of persistence of HIV-infected CD4 T cells. Findings and limits, study-wide: TCR analyses could not target the rare provirus-carrying CMV-responding cells.

The immunoSEQ assay was version 4, run in survey mode. Each sample used up to roughly 1 ug genomic DNA diluted to around 9.5 ng/uL. Clones were sequenced by immunoSEQ multiplex PCR, and TCRdb holds only the in-frame ones, with some missing. The data contain roughly 9,100 clones, approximately 77% of them singletons. The CDR3 consists of 14 residues. The ends were cut back, 4 bases at V and 5 bases at J, with 12 bases in the middle. The germline V gene has CDR1 MDHEN and CDR2 SYDVKM. Cells were stimulated with overlapping HIV-1 Gag 15-mer peptides. CD4+ T cells upregulating both CD40 ligand and CD69 were sorted as responding cells. Undetectable plasma HIV-1 RNA below 50 copies/mL lasted at least 4 years. Anti-CD28/CD49d costimulation, CD40-blocking antibody and enfuvirtide were given to CD8-depleted PBMCs for about 18 hours. Worth noting for this clone: The antigen is not known.

This specimen was CD4+ T cells sorted from PBMCs after approximately 19-hour stimulation, taken from a patient who received antiretroviral therapy. The clonotype comes from an adult woman with HIV who was CMV-seropositive. V usage is TRBV28 and J usage is TRBJ1-5, with no clear D. CDR3 nucleotides: TGTGCCAGCAGTTCCCCTCCTGGCGATCAGCCCCAGCATTTT. Its protein is CASSSPPGDQPQHF.